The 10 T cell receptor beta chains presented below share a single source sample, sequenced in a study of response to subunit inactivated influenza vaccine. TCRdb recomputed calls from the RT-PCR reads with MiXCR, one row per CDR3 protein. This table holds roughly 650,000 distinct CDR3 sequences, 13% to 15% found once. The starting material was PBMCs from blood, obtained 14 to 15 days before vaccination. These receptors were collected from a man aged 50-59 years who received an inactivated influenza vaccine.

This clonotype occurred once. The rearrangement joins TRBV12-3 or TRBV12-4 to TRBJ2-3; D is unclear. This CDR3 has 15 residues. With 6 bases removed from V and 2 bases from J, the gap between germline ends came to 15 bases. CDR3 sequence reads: CASRFLQKNTDTQYF. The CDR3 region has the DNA TGTGCCAGCAGGTTCCTACAGAAGAACACAGATACGCAGTATTTT.

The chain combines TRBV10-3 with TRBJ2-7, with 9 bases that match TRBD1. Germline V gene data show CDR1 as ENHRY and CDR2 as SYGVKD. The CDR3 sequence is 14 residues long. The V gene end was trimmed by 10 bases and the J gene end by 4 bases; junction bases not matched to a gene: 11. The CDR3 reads CATGGGTGRYEQYF. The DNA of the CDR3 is TGTGCCACCGGGGGAGGGACAGGGCGGTACGAGCAGTACTTC.

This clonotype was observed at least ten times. This chain's CDR3 is CASSYEGDTEAFF. DNA for the CDR3: TGTGCCAGCAGTTACGAGGGGGACACTGAAGCTTTCTTT. The chain combines TRBV6-5 with TRBJ1-1, with D possibly matching TRBD1 (6 bases). CDR3 length: 13 amino acids. Deletions cut 2 bases from V and 3 bases from J, with 7 bases between. CDR1 and CDR2 (germline): MNHEY, SVGAGI.

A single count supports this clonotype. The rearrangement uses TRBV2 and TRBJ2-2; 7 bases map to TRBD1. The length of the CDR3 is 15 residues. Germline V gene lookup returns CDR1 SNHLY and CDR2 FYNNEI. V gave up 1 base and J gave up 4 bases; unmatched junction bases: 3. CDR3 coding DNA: TGTGCCAGCAGTGAAGAGGGGGCCAGCACCGGGGAGCTGTTTTTT. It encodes CASSEEGASTGELFF.

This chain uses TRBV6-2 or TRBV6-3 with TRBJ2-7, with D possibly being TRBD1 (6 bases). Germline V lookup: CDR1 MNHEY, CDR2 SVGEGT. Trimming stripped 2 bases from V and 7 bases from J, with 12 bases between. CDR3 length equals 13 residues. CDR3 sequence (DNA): TGTGCCAGCAGTTACCAGGGGAAGAAAGAGCAGTACTTC. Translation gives CASSYQGKKEQYF.

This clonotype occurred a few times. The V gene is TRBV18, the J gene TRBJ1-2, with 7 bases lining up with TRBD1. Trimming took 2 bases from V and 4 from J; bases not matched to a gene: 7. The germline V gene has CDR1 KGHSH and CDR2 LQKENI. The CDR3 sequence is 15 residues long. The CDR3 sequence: CASSPEGQLLYGYTF. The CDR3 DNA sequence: TGTGCCAGCTCACCAGAGGGACAGCTTCTCTATGGCTACACCTTC.

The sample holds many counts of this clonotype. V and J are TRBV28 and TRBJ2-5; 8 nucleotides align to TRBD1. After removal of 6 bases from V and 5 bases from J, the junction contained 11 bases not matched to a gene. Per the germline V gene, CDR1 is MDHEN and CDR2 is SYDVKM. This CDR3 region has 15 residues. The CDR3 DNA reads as TGTGCCAGCAGCCCGCTTGGACAGGGAAGGGAGACCCAGTACTTC. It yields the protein CASSPLGQGRETQYF. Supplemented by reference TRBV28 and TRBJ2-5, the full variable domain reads DVKVTQSSRYLVKRTGEKVFLECVQDMDHENMFWYRQDPGLGLRLIYFSYDVKMKEKGDIPEGYSVSREKKERFSLILESASTNQTSMYLCASSPLGQGRETQYFGPGTRLLVL.

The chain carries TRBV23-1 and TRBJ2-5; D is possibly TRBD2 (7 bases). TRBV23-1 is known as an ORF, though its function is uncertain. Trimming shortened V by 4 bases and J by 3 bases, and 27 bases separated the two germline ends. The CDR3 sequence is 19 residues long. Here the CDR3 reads CASSRLLKGGRNRKETQYF. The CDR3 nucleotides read TGCGCCAGCAGTCGACTTTTAAAGGGGGGGCGTAATCGAAAAGAGACCCAGTACTTC.

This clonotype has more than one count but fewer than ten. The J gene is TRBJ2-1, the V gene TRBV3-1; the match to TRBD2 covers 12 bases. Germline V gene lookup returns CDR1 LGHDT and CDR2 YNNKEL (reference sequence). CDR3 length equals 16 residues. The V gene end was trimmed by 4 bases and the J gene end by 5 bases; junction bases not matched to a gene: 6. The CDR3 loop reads CASSPRTSGANNEQFF. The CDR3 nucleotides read TGTGCCAGCAGCCCCAGGACTAGCGGGGCCAACAATGAGCAGTTCTTC.

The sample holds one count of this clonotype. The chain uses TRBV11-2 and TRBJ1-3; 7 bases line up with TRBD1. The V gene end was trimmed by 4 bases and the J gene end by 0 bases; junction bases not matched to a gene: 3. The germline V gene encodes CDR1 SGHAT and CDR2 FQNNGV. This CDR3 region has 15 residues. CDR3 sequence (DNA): TGTGCCAGCAGCTCTGGACAGGTCTCTGGAAACACCATATATTTT. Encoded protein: CASSSGQVSGNTIYF.